This T cell receptor beta chain came from a study of blood T cell repertoires in COVID-19 (dated by TCRdb to the early 2020s). The study in broad terms: Samples from collaborators originated in the United States, Italy and Spain and spanned both the acute and convalescent phases of COVID-19. Deeply sampled blood TCRbeta repertoires from subjects exposed to, actively infected with, or recovered from COVID-19 were included in the dataset. The material from the prospective study consisted of cDNA or gDNA derived from T cells, B-cell-depleted T cells, or PBMCs. Where HLA class I and class II types were available, the types were taken from metadata supplied by the sample provider, not from assay-based typing. Nearly every sample came with metadata listing a de-identified subject ID, COVID-19 status, age in years and sex. A freely available public database, intended as a resource for researchers studying the immune response to SARS-CoV-2, is where the repertoires were released. Samples came from the ongoing ImmuneRACE study (first 160 participants) plus 1,254 subjects from 6 global collaborators.

In this sample, this clone turned up once. What this receptor recognizes is not known. There are no base qualities to consult, and no much larger clone falls within one base. The CDR3 goes from the cysteine to the phenylalanine over 14 residues. Only the CDR3 DNA is retained, 42 bases long and in frame from the first base. Trimming at the junction amounts to 7 bases on V and 3 bases on J, and the germline ends lie 15 bases apart. CDR1 and CDR2 were assigned from the germline V gene as MDHEN and SYDVKM. One collaborating source in Seattle enrolled patients during active infection and followed them longitudinally through the course of disease. Each collaborating institution followed its own protocols to collect whole blood in K2EDTA tubes. For TCRbeta analysis, collaborators shipped samples in one of three forms: frozen whole blood, isolated PBMCs, or DNA extracted from either of those sample types.

The immunoSEQ Assay, a bias-controlled multiplex PCR, was used to amplify TCRbeta CDR3 regions from genomic DNA. In the paper's pipeline: The number of nucleated cells in each sample was estimated by amplification of reference gene primers within the assay. To quantify the absolute abundance of each unique TCRbeta CDR3 rearrangement, sequence reads were collapsed and filtered. For each sample, productive Simpson clonality was calculated as the square root of Simpson's diversity index across productive rearrangements. What TCRdb holds here is the immuneACCESS table cut down to in-frame rearrangements. Part of the clones is not present; checked against another copy, under half of the missing clones reflect an unresolved V gene, and the others are unexplained. V and J calls and clone size come straight from that table; D and trimming were deduced from the DNA. Present in this sample are about 480,000 clones, 85% to 90% of which were seen just once. Roughly 8% of the sample belongs to the ten largest clones.

Overall results and qualifications from the work: Clinical and demographic metadata were provided uncurated, with the amount varying by source and participant.

Recombination linked TRBV28 to TRBJ1-2; the D gene cannot be named for sure. This clonotype was obtained from a woman in her 50s with COVID-19, enrolled during active disease. Material: peripheral blood. The CDR3 region reads CASNLRGVDYGYTF. Read as DNA, the sequence is TGTGCCAGCAACCTGCGGGGAGTCGACTATGGCTACACCTTC.